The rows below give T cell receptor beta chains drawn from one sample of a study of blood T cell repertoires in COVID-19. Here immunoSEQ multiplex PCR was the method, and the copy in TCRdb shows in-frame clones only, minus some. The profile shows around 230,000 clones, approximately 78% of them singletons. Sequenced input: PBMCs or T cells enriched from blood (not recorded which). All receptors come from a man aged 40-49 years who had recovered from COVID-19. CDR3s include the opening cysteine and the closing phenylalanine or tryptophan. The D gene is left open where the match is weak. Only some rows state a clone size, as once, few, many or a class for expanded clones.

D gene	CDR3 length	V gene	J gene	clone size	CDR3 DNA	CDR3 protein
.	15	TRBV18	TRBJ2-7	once	TGTGCCAGCTCACCTGGGACAGTCGGGGGCTACGAGCAGTACTTC	CASSPGTVGGYEQYF
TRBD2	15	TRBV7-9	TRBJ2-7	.	TGTGCCAGCAGCTTAGAGGGACTAGCGGGTGCCGAGCAGTACTTC	CASSLEGLAGAEQYF
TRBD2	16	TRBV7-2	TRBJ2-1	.	TGTGCCAGCAGCTTAGAACTAGCGGGGGGGAACAATGAGCAGTTCTTC	CASSLELAGGNNEQFF
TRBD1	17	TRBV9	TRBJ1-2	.	TGTGCCAGCAGCGTAGCGTCAGGGGGCGTTGATGACTATGGCTACACCTTC	CASSVASGGVDDYGYTF
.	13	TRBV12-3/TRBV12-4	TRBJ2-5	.	TGTGCCAGCAGCCTACAGGGATCGGAGACCCAGTACTTC	CASSLQGSETQYF
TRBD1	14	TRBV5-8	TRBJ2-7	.	TGTGCCAGCAGCCCCGGACAGGGCTTCAACGAGCAGTACTTC	CASSPGQGFNEQYF
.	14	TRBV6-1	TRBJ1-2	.	TGTGCCAGCAGTGAAGCAATCGAGAACTATGGCTACACCTTC	CASSEAIENYGYTF
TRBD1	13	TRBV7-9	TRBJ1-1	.	TGTGCCAGCAGCCCCCGGGACAGGGATTCGGCTTTCTTT	CASSPRDRDSAFF
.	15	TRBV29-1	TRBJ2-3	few	TGCAGCGTTGAAATGGTCGGGACATGTACAGATACGCAGTATTTT	CSVEMVGTCTDTQYF
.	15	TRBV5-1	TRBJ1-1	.	TGCGCCAGCAGCTTGGAATCAGGGGTGAACACTGAAGCTTTCTTT	CASSLESGVNTEAFF
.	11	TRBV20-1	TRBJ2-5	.	TGCAGTGCTAGAGGACAGGCTCAAACTTACTTC	CSARGQAQTYF
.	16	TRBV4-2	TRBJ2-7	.	TGTGCCAGCAGCCAAGATCAAAAGCGGATCTCCTACGAGCAGTACTTC	CASSQDQKRISYEQYF
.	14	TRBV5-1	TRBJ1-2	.	TGCGCCAGCAGCTCTTGGACTTCTAACTATGGCTACACCTTC	CASSSWTSNYGYTF
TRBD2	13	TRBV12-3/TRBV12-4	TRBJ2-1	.	TGTGCCAGCAGTTTCCGGGAGGGTAATGAGCAGTTCTTC	CASSFREGNEQFF
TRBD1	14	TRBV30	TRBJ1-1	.	TGTGCCTGGACCAGGGGGCGGGTTCGCACTGAAGCTTTCTTT	CAWTRGRVRTEAFF
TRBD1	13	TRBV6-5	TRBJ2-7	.	TGTGCCAGCAGACCCACAGGGGTCTACGAGCAGTACTTC	CASRPTGVYEQYF
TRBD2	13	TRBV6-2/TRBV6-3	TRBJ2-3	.	TGTGCCAGCAGTTACTTGGGGCCGGGGGGGCAGTATTTT	CASSYLGPGGQYF
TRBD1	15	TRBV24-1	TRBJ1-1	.	TGTGCCACCAGTGATCCACAGGGACAGGACACTGAAGCTTTCTTT	CATSDPQGQDTEAFF
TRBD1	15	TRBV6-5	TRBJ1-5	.	TGTGCCAGCAGCCGCGGCACAGGGGGCCCTCAGCCCCAGCATTTT	CASSRGTGGPQPQHF
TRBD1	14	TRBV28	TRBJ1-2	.	TGTGCCAGCAGTTGGACAGGGGGCAGGTATGGCTACACCTTC	CASSWTGGRYGYTF
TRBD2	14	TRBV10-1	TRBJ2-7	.	TGCGGTCACAGCGGGAAGGGGACGCCGGGCGAGCAGTACTTC	CGHSGKGTPGEQYF
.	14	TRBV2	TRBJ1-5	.	TGTGCCAGCAGTAATAAAGGAGGGAGCCAGCCCCAGCATTTT	CASSNKGGSQPQHF